A few counts support the clone carrying this T cell receptor (beta chain). This record belongs to a study of T cells after yellow fever vaccination. TCRdb reanalysed the 5' RACE reads using MiXCR and keeps one entry per CDR3 protein. This repertoire shows approximately 450,000 distinct CDR3 sequences, around 20% found once; its top ten account for around 17%. V was pared by 3 bases and J by 6 bases, with 5 bases of the junction left unmatched. CDR3 size: 14 residues. The V gene's germline CDR1 is SGHTA and CDR2 FQGNSA. Sequenced here: PBMCs, sampled before the yellow fever booster vaccination. This chain connects TRBV7-2 to TRBJ2-7; TRBD1 agrees at 10 bases. The origin of this receptor is a young man who received the YFV17D yellow fever vaccine. As DNA, the CDR3 is TGTGCCAGCAGCTTCCGACAGGGGGCGCCCGAGCAGTACTTC. Amino acid sequence: CASSFRQGAPEQYF.